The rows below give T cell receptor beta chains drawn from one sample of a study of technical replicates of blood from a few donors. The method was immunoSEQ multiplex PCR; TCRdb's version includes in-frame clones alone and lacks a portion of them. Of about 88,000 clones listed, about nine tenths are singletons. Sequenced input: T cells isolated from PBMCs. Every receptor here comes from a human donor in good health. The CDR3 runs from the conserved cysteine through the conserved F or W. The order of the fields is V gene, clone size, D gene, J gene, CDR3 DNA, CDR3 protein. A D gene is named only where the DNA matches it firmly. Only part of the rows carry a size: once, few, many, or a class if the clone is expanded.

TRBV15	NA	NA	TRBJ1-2	TGTGCCACCAGCGGTGACAAGACAGATGGCTACACCTTC	CATSGDKTDGYTF
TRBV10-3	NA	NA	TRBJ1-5	TGTGCCATCAGTGAGGGGCAGGGCGGCAATCAGCCCCAGCATTTT	CAISEGQGGNQPQHF
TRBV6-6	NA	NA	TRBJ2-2	TGTGCCACCGTCAGTTTCACCGGGGAGCTGTTTTTT	CATVSFTGELFF
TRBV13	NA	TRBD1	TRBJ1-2	TGTGCCAGCAGCGGGGAGGTCAGGGGGCTTGATGGCTACACCTTC	CASSGEVRGLDGYTF
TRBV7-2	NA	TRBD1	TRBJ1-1	TGTGCCAGCAACCACAGGGGATCTGAAGCTTTCTTT	CASNHRGSEAFF
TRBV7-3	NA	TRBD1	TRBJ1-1	TGTGCCAGCAGCTTAACCAGGGGGGACACTGAAGCTTTCTTT	CASSLTRGDTEAFF
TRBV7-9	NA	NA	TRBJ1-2	TGTGCCAGCAGCTTACAAGCCATAGATTCAGGGAACTATGGCTACACCTTC	CASSLQAIDSGNYGYTF
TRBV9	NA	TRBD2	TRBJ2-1	TGTGCCAGCAGCGTTCTGGGACTAGCGGGGACCACCTACAATGAGCAGTTCTTC	CASSVLGLAGTTYNEQFF
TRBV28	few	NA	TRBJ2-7	TGTGCCAGCAGTTTTCGAGGTCTCACTGGTGGCTACGAGCAGTACTTC	CASSFRGLTGGYEQYF
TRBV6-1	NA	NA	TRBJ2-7	TGTGCCAGCAGTGAAGAAGCCGGGGGATGGCGGGACGAGCAGTACTTC	CASSEEAGGWRDEQYF
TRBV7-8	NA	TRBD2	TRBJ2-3	TGTGCCAGCAACCCGGGACTAGCGGGTCTCTCATTGTTCACAGATACGCAGTATTTT	CASNPGLAGLSLFTDTQYF
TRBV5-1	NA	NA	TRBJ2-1	TGCGCCAGCAGCTTGGATCCCGGAGGTGAGCAGTTCTTC	CASSLDPGGEQFF
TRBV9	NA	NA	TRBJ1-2	TGTGCCAGCAGCGTAGAGGGGGGGACACGAATTTACACCTTC	CASSVEGGTRIYTF
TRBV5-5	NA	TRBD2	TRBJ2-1	TGTGCCAGCAGCTCCGGACTAGCGGCCGACAATGAGCAGTTCTTC	CASSSGLAADNEQFF
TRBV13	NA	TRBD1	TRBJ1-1	TGTGCCAGCAGCTTAGGACAGGGGAGGACTGAAGCTTTCTTT	CASSLGQGRTEAFF
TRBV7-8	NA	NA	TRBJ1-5	TGTGCCAGCAGCCAGACACGTATAAGCAATCAGCCCCAGCATTTT	CASSQTRISNQPQHF
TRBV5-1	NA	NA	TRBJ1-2	TGCGCCAGCAGCTACTATGAGGGACTTAACTATGGCTACACCTTC	CASSYYEGLNYGYTF
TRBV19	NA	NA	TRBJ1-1	TGTGCCAGTAGTTATAGTAACCCGAACACTGAAGCTTTCTTT	CASSYSNPNTEAFF
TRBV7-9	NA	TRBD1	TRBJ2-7	TGTGCCAGCAGCCAGTCATACGCGGGACAGGGGTCTGCCTACGAGCAGTACTTC	CASSQSYAGQGSAYEQYF
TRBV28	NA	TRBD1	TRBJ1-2	TGTGCCAGCCAGTCCTGGGACAGGGGTTGGGGCTACACCTTC	CASQSWDRGWGYTF
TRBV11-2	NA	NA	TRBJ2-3	TGTGCCAGCAGCTTATTTTCTGGGGGCGAAGATACGCAGTATTTT	CASSLFSGGEDTQYF
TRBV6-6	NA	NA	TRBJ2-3	TGTGCCAGCCTCCGGGACATGGGTACAGATACGCAGTATTTT	CASLRDMGTDTQYF
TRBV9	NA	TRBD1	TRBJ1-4	TGTGCCAGCAGCGTAGGGGACAGGGCAACTAATGAAAAACTGTTTTTT	CASSVGDRATNEKLFF